This T cell receptor beta chain emerged from a study of OX40 agonist ivuxolimab in advanced cancers. Study observations and caveats: Partial responders at 0.1-3.0 mg/kg showed near-lowest clonal expansion. Among the nonresponders, some also had low normalized T-cell clonal expansion.

Germline V CDR1 and CDR2: LNHNV, YYDKDF (reference sequence). The V segment lost 3 bases and the J segment 4 bases; nucleotides outside the gene matches: 10. This CDR3 contains 17 residues. Concerning this clone: Its antigen is unidentified.

Only in-frame clones appear in the TCRdb table, and some are missing; sequencing was by immunoSEQ multiplex PCR. Among about 36,000 clones, around 82% were seen once, and the ten largest hold 21%. The sample consisted of CD4+ or CD8+ T cells sorted from blood, taken in a trial of the OX40 agonist ivuxolimab. V and J are TRBV15 and TRBJ1-4; 8 bases line up with TRBD1. The TCR originated in an adult with an advanced solid tumor such as melanoma, head and neck, liver or kidney cancer. The CDR3 loop reads CATSSGRGLFSNEKLFF. CDR3 DNA: TGTGCCACCAGCAGCGGCAGGGGGCTTTTCAGTAATGAAAAACTGTTTTTT.